Listed below are T cell receptor beta chains from one sample, sequenced in a study of blood T cell repertoires in COVID-19. The method was immunoSEQ multiplex PCR; TCRdb's version includes in-frame clones alone and lacks a portion of them. The sample includes 200,000 or so clones, 80% to 90% of them seen just once. The specimen was peripheral blood. These receptors were taken from a man aged 50 to 60 with acute or convalescent COVID-19. CDR3s include the opening cysteine and the closing phenylalanine or tryptophan. Fields, in order: CDR3 length, D gene, clone size, J gene, V gene, CDR3 DNA, CDR3 protein. D genes are given only for firm matches. Only part of the rows carry a size: once, few, many, or a class if the clone is expanded.

CDR3 length: 15; D gene: TRBD2; clone size: .; J gene: TRBJ2-7; V gene: TRBV12-5; CDR3 DNA: TGTGCTAGTGGATCCCAGCGGGGGGTTCCCTACGAGCAGTACTTC; CDR3 protein: CASGSQRGVPYEQYF
CDR3 length: 13; D gene: TRBD2; clone size: .; J gene: TRBJ2-1; V gene: TRBV4-1; CDR3 DNA: TGCGCCAGCAGCCTTCCCGGACTAGATGAGCAGTTCTTC; CDR3 protein: CASSLPGLDEQFF
CDR3 length: 14; D gene: TRBD1; clone size: .; J gene: TRBJ1-1; V gene: TRBV6-5; CDR3 DNA: TGTGCCAGCAGCTGGGACAGGGAAAGGGGTGAAGCTTTCTTT; CDR3 protein: CASSWDRERGEAFF
CDR3 length: 15; D gene: TRBD2; clone size: .; J gene: TRBJ2-3; V gene: TRBV30; CDR3 DNA: TGTGCCTGGGGGCCCAGCGGGGCGAGGGGAGATACGCAGTATTTT; CDR3 protein: CAWGPSGARGDTQYF
CDR3 length: 19; D gene: TRBD2; clone size: .; J gene: TRBJ2-3; V gene: TRBV2; CDR3 DNA: TGTGCCAGCAACGGACACCCGGGCGGGGGGGCCCCTAGGGCAGATACGCAGTATTTT; CDR3 protein: CASNGHPGGGAPRADTQYF
CDR3 length: 13; D gene: .; clone size: .; J gene: TRBJ1-1; V gene: TRBV9; CDR3 DNA: TGTGCCAGCAGCGTCCTAGCGACGTCTGAAGCTTTCTTT; CDR3 protein: CASSVLATSEAFF
CDR3 length: 15; D gene: .; clone size: .; J gene: TRBJ2-2; V gene: TRBV27; CDR3 DNA: TGTGCCAGCAGTTTTTTGTCAGGGTCCACCGGGGAGCTGTTTTTT; CDR3 protein: CASSFLSGSTGELFF
CDR3 length: 14; D gene: TRBD1; clone size: .; J gene: TRBJ2-5; V gene: TRBV27; CDR3 DNA: TGTGCCAGCAGTTCCCGGACAGGTCAAGAGACCCAGTACTTC; CDR3 protein: CASSSRTGQETQYF
CDR3 length: 16; D gene: .; clone size: .; J gene: TRBJ1-1; V gene: TRBV5-1; CDR3 DNA: TGCGCCAGCAGCTCGACAGCCGAATCCATGAACACTGAAGCTTTCTTT; CDR3 protein: CASSSTAESMNTEAFF
CDR3 length: 17; D gene: TRBD1; clone size: .; J gene: TRBJ1-6; V gene: TRBV30; CDR3 DNA: TGTGCCTGGAGTGTAAAGGACAGGGGGAAGGCGAATTCACCCCTCCACTTT; CDR3 protein: CAWSVKDRGKANSPLHF
CDR3 length: 13; D gene: .; clone size: few; J gene: TRBJ1-4; V gene: TRBV7-9; CDR3 DNA: TGTGCCAGCAGGCGGGGGGAAGGTGAAAAACTGTTTTTT; CDR3 protein: CASRRGEGEKLFF
CDR3 length: 16; D gene: .; clone size: .; J gene: TRBJ2-3; V gene: TRBV6-6; CDR3 DNA: TGTGCCAGCAGTTACTCAACTAGCACCCGCACAGATACGCAGTATTTT; CDR3 protein: CASSYSTSTRTDTQYF
CDR3 length: 16; D gene: .; clone size: few; J gene: TRBJ1-2; V gene: TRBV27; CDR3 DNA: TGTGCCAGCAGTTTAGCGAGCTATCGTGGCCGGGATGGCTACACCTTC; CDR3 protein: CASSLASYRGRDGYTF
CDR3 length: 15; D gene: .; clone size: .; J gene: TRBJ1-4; V gene: TRBV7-9; CDR3 DNA: TGTGCCAGCAGCTTAGGAAGCAGGGGAAATGAAAAACTGTTTTTT; CDR3 protein: CASSLGSRGNEKLFF
CDR3 length: 14; D gene: .; clone size: .; J gene: TRBJ2-3; V gene: TRBV18; CDR3 DNA: TGTGCCAGCTCACGCGGGGGCAGCACAGATACGCAGTATTTT; CDR3 protein: CASSRGGSTDTQYF
CDR3 length: 14; D gene: TRBD1; clone size: once; J gene: TRBJ1-1; V gene: TRBV7-9; CDR3 DNA: TGTGCCAGCAGCCAGGGACAGGGGAACACTGAAGCTTTCTTT; CDR3 protein: CASSQGQGNTEAFF
CDR3 length: 15; D gene: TRBD1; clone size: .; J gene: TRBJ2-2; V gene: TRBV5-1; CDR3 DNA: TGCGCCAGCAGCTCTGGGACAGGGGCTGCCGGGGAGCTGTTTTTT; CDR3 protein: CASSSGTGAAGELFF
CDR3 length: 15; D gene: .; clone size: .; J gene: TRBJ2-7; V gene: TRBV11-2; CDR3 DNA: TGTGCCAGCAGCTTAGCCCCAGACAGAAACTACGAGCAGTACTTC; CDR3 protein: CASSLAPDRNYEQYF
CDR3 length: 13; D gene: .; clone size: few; J gene: TRBJ1-4; V gene: TRBV5-6; CDR3 DNA: TGTGCCAGCAGCTTCAGGTATAATGAAAAACTGTTTTTT; CDR3 protein: CASSFRYNEKLFF
CDR3 length: 14; D gene: .; clone size: .; J gene: TRBJ1-5; V gene: TRBV6-6; CDR3 DNA: TGTGCCAGCAGTTACGTTTCGGGAGATCAGCCCCAGCATTTT; CDR3 protein: CASSYVSGDQPQHF
CDR3 length: 15; D gene: TRBD2; clone size: .; J gene: TRBJ2-1; V gene: TRBV7-3; CDR3 DNA: TGTGCCAGCAGCTCGGGACTAGCGGGGTACAATGAGCAGTTCTTC; CDR3 protein: CASSSGLAGYNEQFF
CDR3 length: 18; D gene: TRBD1; clone size: few; J gene: TRBJ2-2; V gene: TRBV4-1; CDR3 DNA: TGCGCCAGCAGCCAAGCCACCTGGGGACAGGGGTCCACCGGGGAGCTGTTTTTT; CDR3 protein: CASSQATWGQGSTGELFF
CDR3 length: 13; D gene: .; clone size: .; J gene: TRBJ2-5; V gene: TRBV18; CDR3 DNA: TGTGCCAGCTCACCGCGGCCACAAGAGACCCAGTACTTC; CDR3 protein: CASSPRPQETQYF
CDR3 length: 15; D gene: .; clone size: .; J gene: TRBJ1-3; V gene: TRBV5-1; CDR3 DNA: TGCGCCAGCAGCTTGGCAGACAACTCTGGAAACACCATATATTTT; CDR3 protein: CASSLADNSGNTIYF
CDR3 length: 13; D gene: .; clone size: .; J gene: TRBJ2-7; V gene: TRBV4-1; CDR3 DNA: TGCGCCAGCAGCCAAGACACTTACTACGAGCAGTACTTC; CDR3 protein: CASSQDTYYEQYF
CDR3 length: 13; D gene: .; clone size: .; J gene: TRBJ2-7; V gene: TRBV6-6; CDR3 DNA: TGTGCCAGCAGTTATGGGGAGGTCTACGAGCAGTACTTC; CDR3 protein: CASSYGEVYEQYF
CDR3 length: 18; D gene: TRBD1; clone size: .; J gene: TRBJ2-2; V gene: TRBV6-4; CDR3 DNA: TGTGCCAGCAGTGACTCTTTTCAACCGGGACAGACCACCGGGGAGCTGTTTTTT; CDR3 protein: CASSDSFQPGQTTGELFF
CDR3 length: 16; D gene: TRBD1; clone size: .; J gene: TRBJ1-4; V gene: TRBV7-9; CDR3 DNA: TGTGCCAGCAGCTTAAGACAGGGCAGAGTTGATGAAAAACTGTTTTTT; CDR3 protein: CASSLRQGRVDEKLFF
CDR3 length: 12; D gene: .; clone size: few; J gene: TRBJ1-6; V gene: TRBV11-2; CDR3 DNA: TGTGCCAGCAGCTTGACATCATCACCCCTCCACTTT; CDR3 protein: CASSLTSSPLHF
CDR3 length: 19; D gene: .; clone size: .; J gene: TRBJ2-7; V gene: TRBV21-1; CDR3 DNA: TGTGCCAGCAGCAAAGGTGGGACAGGGGACCCCCGTAACTCCTACGAGCAGTACTTC; CDR3 protein: CASSKGGTGDPRNSYEQYF
CDR3 length: 14; D gene: .; clone size: once; J gene: TRBJ2-1; V gene: TRBV4-1; CDR3 DNA: TGCGCCAGCAGCCACAGGGCAGGGGAGAATGAGCAGTTCTTC; CDR3 protein: CASSHRAGENEQFF
CDR3 length: 11; D gene: .; clone size: .; J gene: TRBJ1-4; V gene: TRBV2; CDR3 DNA: TGTGCCAGCAGTCCGTATGAAAAACTGTTTTTT; CDR3 protein: CASSPYEKLFF
CDR3 length: 14; D gene: .; clone size: .; J gene: TRBJ1-2; V gene: TRBV18; CDR3 DNA: TGTGCCAGCTCACCAAGGGGTCAGGGCGGCGGCTACACCTTC; CDR3 protein: CASSPRGQGGGYTF
CDR3 length: 13; D gene: .; clone size: .; J gene: TRBJ1-4; V gene: TRBV19; CDR3 DNA: TGTGCCAGTAGTTGGGGGGGCCCTGAAAAACTGTTTTTT; CDR3 protein: CASSWGGPEKLFF